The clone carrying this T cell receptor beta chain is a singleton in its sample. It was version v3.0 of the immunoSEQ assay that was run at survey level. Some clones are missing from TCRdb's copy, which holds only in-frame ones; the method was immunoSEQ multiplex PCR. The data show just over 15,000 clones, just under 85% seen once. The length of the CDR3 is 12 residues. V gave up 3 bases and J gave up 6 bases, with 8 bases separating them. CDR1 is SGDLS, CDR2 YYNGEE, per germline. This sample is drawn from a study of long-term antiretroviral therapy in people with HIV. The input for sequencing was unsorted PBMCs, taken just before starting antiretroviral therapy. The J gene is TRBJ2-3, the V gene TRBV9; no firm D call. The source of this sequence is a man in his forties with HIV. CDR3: CASSAGSDTQYF. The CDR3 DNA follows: TGTGCCAGCAGCGCCGGGTCGGATACGCAGTATTTT.